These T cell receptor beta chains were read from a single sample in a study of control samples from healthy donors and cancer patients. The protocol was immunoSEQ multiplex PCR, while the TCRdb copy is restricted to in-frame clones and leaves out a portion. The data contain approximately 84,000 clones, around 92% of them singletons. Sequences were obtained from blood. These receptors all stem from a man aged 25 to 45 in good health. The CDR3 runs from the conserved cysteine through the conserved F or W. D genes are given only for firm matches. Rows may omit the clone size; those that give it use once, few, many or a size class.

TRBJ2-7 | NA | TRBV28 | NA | CASSPPTALSYEQYF | TGTGCCAGCAGTCCGCCGACAGCCCTCTCCTACGAGCAGTACTTC
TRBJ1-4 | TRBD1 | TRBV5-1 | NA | CASSWDSDNEKLFF | TGCGCCAGCAGCTGGGACAGTGATAATGAAAAACTGTTTTTT
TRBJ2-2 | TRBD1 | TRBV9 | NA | CASSEGTGNGELFF | TGTGCCAGCAGCGAGGGGACAGGGAACGGGGAGCTGTTTTTT
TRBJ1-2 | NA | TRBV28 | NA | CASSSLGLTNYGYTF | TGTGCCAGCAGTTCCTTAGGGCTTACGAACTATGGCTACACCTTC
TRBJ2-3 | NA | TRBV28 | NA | CASSLFSGGSADTQYF | TGTGCCAGCAGTTTATTTTCGGGGGGCAGCGCAGATACGCAGTATTTT
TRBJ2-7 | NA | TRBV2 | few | CASSVTYEQYF | TGTGCCAGCAGCGTCACCTACGAGCAGTACTTC
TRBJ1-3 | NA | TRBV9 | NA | CASSSSRGDNTIYF | TGTGCCAGCAGCTCTTCGAGGGGTGACAACACCATATATTTT
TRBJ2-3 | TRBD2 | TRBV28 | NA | CATVTSGGTDTQYF | TGTGCCACCGTGACTAGCGGGGGCACAGATACGCAGTATTTT
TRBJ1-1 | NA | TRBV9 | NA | CASSGTPNTEAFF | TGTGCCAGCAGCGGAACACCGAACACTGAAGCTTTCTTT
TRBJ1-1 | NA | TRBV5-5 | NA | CASGFKGAGTEAFF | TGTGCCAGCGGATTCAAAGGGGCTGGCACTGAAGCTTTCTTT
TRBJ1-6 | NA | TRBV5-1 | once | CASSLSQPNSPLHF | TGCGCCAGCAGCTTGAGTCAGCCTAATTCACCCCTCCACTTT
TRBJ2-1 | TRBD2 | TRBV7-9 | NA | CASSPEYTSGRAYNEQFF | TGTGCCAGCAGCCCCGAATACACAAGCGGGAGGGCCTACAATGAGCAGTTCTTC
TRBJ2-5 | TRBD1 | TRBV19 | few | CATVDRETQYF | TGTGCCACCGTGGACAGGGAGACCCAGTACTTC
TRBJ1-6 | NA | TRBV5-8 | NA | CASSAGTTRSAPLHF | TGTGCCAGCAGCGCCGGGACTACAAGGTCGGCGCCCCTCCACTTT
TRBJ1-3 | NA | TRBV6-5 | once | CASSYGPASGNTIYF | TGTGCCAGCAGTTACGGCCCCGCCTCTGGAAACACCATATATTTT
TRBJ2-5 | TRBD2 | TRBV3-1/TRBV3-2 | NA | CASSQGRGAPAGVPETQYF | TGTGCCAGCAGCCAAGGGCGAGGTGCCCCAGCGGGGGTACCAGAGACCCAGTACTTC
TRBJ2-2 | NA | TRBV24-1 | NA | CATSDTLPDLAGELFF | TGTGCCACCAGTGATACCTTGCCGGACCTAGCCGGGGAGCTGTTTTTT